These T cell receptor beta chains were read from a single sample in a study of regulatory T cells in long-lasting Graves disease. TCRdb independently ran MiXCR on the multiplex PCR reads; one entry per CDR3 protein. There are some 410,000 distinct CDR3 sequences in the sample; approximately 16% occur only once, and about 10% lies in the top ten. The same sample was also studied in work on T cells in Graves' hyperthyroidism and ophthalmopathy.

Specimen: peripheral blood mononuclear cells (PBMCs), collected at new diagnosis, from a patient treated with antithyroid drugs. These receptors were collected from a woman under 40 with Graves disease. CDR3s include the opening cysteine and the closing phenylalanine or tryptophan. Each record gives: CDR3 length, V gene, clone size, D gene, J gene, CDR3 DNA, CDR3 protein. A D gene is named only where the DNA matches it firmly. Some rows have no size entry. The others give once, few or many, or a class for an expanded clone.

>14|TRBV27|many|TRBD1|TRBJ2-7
TGTGCCAGCAGTCGGACAGGGACAACCTACGAGCAGTACTTC
CASSRTGTTYEQYF
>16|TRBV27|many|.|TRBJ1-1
TGTGCCAGCAGTTTATCAGGGCTCGGTGGTAACACTGAAGCTTTCTTT
CASSLSGLGGNTEAFF
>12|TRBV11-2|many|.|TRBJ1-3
TGTGCCAGCAGCCGCCCTGGAAACACCATATATTTT
CASSRPGNTIYF
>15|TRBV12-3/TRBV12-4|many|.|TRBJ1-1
TGTGCCAGCAGTTTACTACCAGCTTTGAACACTGAAGCTTTCTTT
CASSLLPALNTEAFF
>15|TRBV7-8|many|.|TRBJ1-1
TGTGCCAGCAGCTTGCCTTGGGGTACGACCACTGAAGCTTTCTTT
CASSLPWGTTTEAFF
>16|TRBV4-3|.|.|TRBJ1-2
TGCGCCAGCAGCCAAGTCGGGGCAGGAGCACTCTATGGCTACACCTTC
CASSQVGAGALYGYTF
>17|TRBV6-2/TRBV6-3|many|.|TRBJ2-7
TGTGCCAGCAGTGAACAGGTGGGGGGACTTAGCTCCTACGAGCAGTACTTC
CASSEQVGGLSSYEQYF
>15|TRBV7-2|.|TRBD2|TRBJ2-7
TGTGCCAGCAGCTTAACTAGCGGGATATCCTACGAGCAGTACTTC
CASSLTSGISYEQYF
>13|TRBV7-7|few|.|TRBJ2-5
TGTGCTAGCAGCTCACAGGGTTTGGAGACCCAGTACTTC
CASSSQGLETQYF
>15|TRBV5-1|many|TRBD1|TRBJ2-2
TGCGCCAGCACTCCGGGACAGGGGATGTCCGGGGAGCTGTTTTTT
CASTPGQGMSGELFF
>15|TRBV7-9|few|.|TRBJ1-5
TGTGCCAGCAGCTCAGGGGACTCAATCAATCAGCCCCAGCATTTT
CASSSGDSINQPQHF
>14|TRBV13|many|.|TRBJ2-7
TGTGCCAGCAGCAGCATAGCGGCAACCTACGAGCAGTACTTC
CASSSIAATYEQYF
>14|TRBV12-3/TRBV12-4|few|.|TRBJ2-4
TGTGCCAGCTCGGATATTTTAGCCAAAAACATTCAGTACTTC
CASSDILAKNIQYF
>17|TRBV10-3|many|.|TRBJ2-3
TGTGCCATCAGTGGGACCGGGGGAGGAACTGGTACAGATACGCAGTATTTT
CAISGTGGGTGTDTQYF
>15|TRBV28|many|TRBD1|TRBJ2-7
TGTGCCAGCAGTTTAGCCGGGACAGAGGACTACGAGCAGTACTTC
CASSLAGTEDYEQYF
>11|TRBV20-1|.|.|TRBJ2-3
TGCAGTGCTAGTCAGTGGGATACGCAGTATTTT
CSASQWDTQYF
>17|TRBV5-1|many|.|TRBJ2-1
TGCGCCAGCAGCTTGGTTGGCGGGATAAGCTCCTACAATGAGCAGTTCTTC
CASSLVGGISSYNEQFF
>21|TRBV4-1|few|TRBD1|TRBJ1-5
TGCGCCAGCAGCCAAGTAGTTAGCACGACAGGGGCACCCGGGGGCAATCAGCCCCAGCATTTT
CASSQVVSTTGAPGGNQPQHF
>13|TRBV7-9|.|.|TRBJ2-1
TGTGCCAGCAGCTTAGCGTTTGGCGAGGAGCAGTTCTTC
CASSLAFGEEQFF
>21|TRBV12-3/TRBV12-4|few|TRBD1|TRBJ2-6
TGTGCCAGCAGTTTAGGTTTCTTGATTGGGGACAGACTCTCTGGGGCCAACGTCCTGACTTTC
CASSLGFLIGDRLSGANVLTF
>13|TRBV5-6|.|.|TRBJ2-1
TGTGCCAGCAGCAGGGGACCAATTTACGAGCAGTTCTTC
CASSRGPIYEQFF
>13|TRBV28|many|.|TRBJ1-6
TGTGCCAGCAGTTCGGACTCTAATTCACCCCTCCACTTT
CASSSDSNSPLHF
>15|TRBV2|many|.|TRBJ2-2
TGTGCCAGCAAAAGAATGCGGGATGGAACCGGGGAGCTGTTTTTT
CASKRMRDGTGELFF
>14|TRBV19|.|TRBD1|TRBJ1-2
TGTGCCAGTAGTATAGGCGGACAGGGGAATGGCTGCACCTTC
CASSIGGQGNGCTF
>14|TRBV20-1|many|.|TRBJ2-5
TGCAGTGCAAGAGACCCGGGACTCTTGGAGACCCAGTACTTC
CSARDPGLLETQYF
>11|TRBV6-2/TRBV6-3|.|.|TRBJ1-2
TGTGCCAGCAAGCTGGAAGGTGGCTACACCTTC
CASKLEGGYTF
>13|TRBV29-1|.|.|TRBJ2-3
TGCAGCGTTGAAGCCAGAGGCACAGATACGCAGTATTTT
CSVEARGTDTQYF
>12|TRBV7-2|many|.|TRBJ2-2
TGTGCCAGCAGCGAGGATACCGGGGAGCTGTTTTTT
CASSEDTGELFF
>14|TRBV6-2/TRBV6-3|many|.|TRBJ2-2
TGTGCCAGCAGACTAGGACCGATGGCCGGGGAGCTGTTTTTT
CASRLGPMAGELFF
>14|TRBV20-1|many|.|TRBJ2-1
TGCAGTGCATCGGGACGGAGCTCCTACAATGAGCAGTTCTTC
CSASGRSSYNEQFF
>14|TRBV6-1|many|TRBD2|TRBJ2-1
TGTGCCAGCAGTCTCGGACTAGTCTTCAATGAGCAGTTCTTC
CASSLGLVFNEQFF
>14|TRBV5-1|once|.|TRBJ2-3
TGCGCCAGCAGCGTCCCGTGGGAGACAGATACGCAGTATTTT
CASSVPWETDTQYF
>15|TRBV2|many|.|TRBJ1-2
TGTGCCAGCAGTGGATCTCGAGACATACGAGGTGGCTACACCTTC
CASSGSRDIRGGYTF
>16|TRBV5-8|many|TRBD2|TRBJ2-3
TGTGCCAGCAGTTTGGGGACTAGCGTGGGCACAGATACGCAGTATTTT
CASSLGTSVGTDTQYF
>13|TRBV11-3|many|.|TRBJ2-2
TGTGCCAGCAAAAGGGGCTCAGCGGGGGAGCTGTTTTTT
CASKRGSAGELFF
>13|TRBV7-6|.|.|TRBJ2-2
TGTGCCAGCAGCTTAAGGGCTATCGGGGAGCTGTTTTTT
CASSLRAIGELFF
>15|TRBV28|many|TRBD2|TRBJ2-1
TGTGCCAGCAGTCAGGGACTAGCGTTGAACAATGAGCAGTTCTTC
CASSQGLALNNEQFF
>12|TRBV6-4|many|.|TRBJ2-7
TGTGCCAGCAGTTACGCCGCTTACGAGCAATACTTC
CASSYAAYEQYF
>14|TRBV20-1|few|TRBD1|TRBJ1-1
TGCAGTGCTAGAGATCGAGGACAGGGAGTTGAAGCTTTCTTT
CSARDRGQGVEAFF
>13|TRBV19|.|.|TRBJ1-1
TGTGCCAGTAGACGGACAGTAGGGAGTGAAGCTTTCTTT
CASRRTVGSEAFF
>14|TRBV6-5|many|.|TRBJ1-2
TGTGCCAGCAGTTTAAACAGTATCGTCTATGGCTACACCTTC
CASSLNSIVYGYTF
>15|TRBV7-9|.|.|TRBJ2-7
TGTGCCAGCAGCCTGGGGGGCGCAGCGGGCTACGAGCAGTACTTC
CASSLGGAAGYEQYF
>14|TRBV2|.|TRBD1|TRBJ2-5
TGTGCCAGCAGTCACCTCGACAGGGGCGAGACCCAGTACTTC
CASSHLDRGETQYF
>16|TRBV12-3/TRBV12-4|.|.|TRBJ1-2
TGTGCCAGCAGTTCGGACGGACTGGAGGCCGTTGGTGGCTACACCTTC
CASSSDGLEAVGGYTF
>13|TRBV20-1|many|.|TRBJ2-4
TGCAGTGCTAGGGGGGCGGCCAAAAACATTCAGTACTTC
CSARGAAKNIQYF
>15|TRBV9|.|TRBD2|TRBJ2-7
TGTGCCAGCAGCTTCCCTCTCGGGAGGGCCAGGGAGCAGTACTTC
CASSFPLGRAREQYF
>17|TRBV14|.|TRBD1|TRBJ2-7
TGTGCCAGCAGCCAATTTAGTACAGGGGGCCGATTGTCCGAGCAGTACTTC
CASSQFSTGGRLSEQYF
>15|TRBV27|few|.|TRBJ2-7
TGTGCCAGCAGTTTACTTTCGACAGGTTACTACGAGCAGTACTTC
CASSLLSTGYYEQYF
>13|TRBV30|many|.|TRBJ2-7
TGTGCCTGGGGGGACATCTTTGGGAACGAGCAGTACTTC
CAWGDIFGNEQYF
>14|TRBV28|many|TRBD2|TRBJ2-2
TGTGCCCTCGGGAGGGGGGCGAACACCGGGGAGCTGTTTTTT
CALGRGANTGELFF